Below are 17 T cell receptor beta chains sequenced from a single sample in a study of CD8+ T cells in alopecia areata (dated by TCRdb to 2016 to 2019). Libraries were made using the immunoSEQ multiplex PCR assay. To provide template for TCR sequencing, every sample had RNA extracted and reverse transcribed into cDNA. This is the immuneACCESS table as TCRdb keeps it, with only in-frame sequences that have V and J called. A part of the clones is gone; compared with another copy, unresolved V genes explain less than half, and the rest is unexplained. The sample profile shows more than 95,000 clones; over 60% of them were found once. Clones ranked in the top ten supply 5.7% of the sample. This specimen's time point label, interpreted: around 28 days on oral tofacitinib. What the treatment or condition label conveys for this sample: oral pan-JAK inhibitor, 5-10 mg twice daily. Sample: CD4+ T cells sorted from blood, taken at week 4, from a patient treated with tofacitinib. These receptors were taken from a human donor with alopecia areata.

DNA of the CDR3: TGCGCCAGCAGCCAAGGGACACGCACAGATACGCAGTATTTT. Its translation is CASSQGTRTDTQYF. The J gene is TRBJ2-3, the V gene TRBV4-3; possible D gene TRBD1, 5 bases. The V end was cut by 1 base, the J end by 1 base, with 6 bases between. Germline CDR1 reads LGHNA; CDR2 reads YSLEER. The CDR3 is 14 amino acids.

The V call is TRBV5-1, the J call TRBJ2-7; 13 bases align to TRBD2. The CDR3 has 15 amino acids. V was pared by 3 bases and J by 7 bases, with 7 bases of the junction left unmatched. The germline V gene encodes CDR1 SGHRS and CDR2 YFSETQ. The CDR3 loop is CASSWGTSGVGEQYF. The CDR3 coding sequence is TGCGCCAGCAGCTGGGGGACTAGCGGGGTCGGGGAGCAGTACTTC.

For this clone: One junction end disagrees with the germline gene, perhaps due to a read error. V and J are TRBV25-1 and TRBJ1-2; maybe TRBD1 (6 bases). The length of the CDR3 is 11 residues. CDR1 MGHDK and CDR2 SYGVNS come from the germline V gene. CDR3 DNA sequence: TGTGCCAGCAGTGAGTTACAGGGAATCTCCTTC. Encoded protein: CASSELQGISF.

The chain combines TRBV15 with TRBJ2-6; D gene uncertain. This CDR3 is built from 13 residues. V was cut by 7 bases and J by 0 bases, with 4 bases left in between. Germline lookup yields CDR1 LNHNV and CDR2 YYDKDF (reference sequence). CDR3 region: CATTGSGANVLTF. The CDR3 bases are TGTGCCACCACGGGCTCTGGGGCCAACGTCCTGACTTTC.

V usage is TRBV9 and J usage is TRBJ2-6; D is unresolved. This CDR3 is 18 amino acids long. V lost 3 bases, J lost 1 base, and 17 bases lay in between. CDR1 is SGDLS and CDR2 is YYNGEE in the germline V gene. The CDR3 is CASSAQLDRGSGANVLTF. In nucleotides, the CDR3 is TGTGCCAGCAGCGCCCAGCTTGACCGCGGATCTGGGGCCAACGTCCTGACTTTC.

This clone was seen a handful of times. The chain is built from TRBV5-1 and TRBJ2-2, with 9 bases matching TRBD2. The J segment lost 5 bases and the V segment lost 4 bases, leaving 6 bases of the junction unmatched. Germline values: CDR1 SGHRS, CDR2 YFSETQ. The CDR3 runs 15 residues. The CDR3 sequence is CASSARSGGTGELFF. CDR3 in DNA: TGCGCCAGCAGCGCTCGCAGCGGGGGGACCGGGGAGCTGTTTTTT.

The rearrangement links TRBV15 to TRBJ1-1; D unclear. Germline V gene sequence: CDR1 LNHNV, CDR2 YYDKDF (reference sequence). The CDR3 length is 16 residues. V was clipped by 0 bases and J by 4 bases, with 15 bases between them. CDR3 bases: TGTGCCACCAGCAGAGATCCGGTGGGGTCAAGCACTGAAGCTTTCTTT. It encodes CATSRDPVGSSTEAFF.

V is TRBV5-1 and J is TRBJ2-1; 11 bases match TRBD1. Germline CDR1 reads SGHRS; CDR2 reads YFSETQ. Trimming removed 0 bases from V and 6 bases from J; junction bases left unmatched: 5. The length of the CDR3 is 16 residues. The CDR3, as DNA: TGCGCCAGCAGCTTGGCCGTTGGGACAGGGGGCAATGAGCAGTTCTTC. This gives the protein CASSLAVGTGGNEQFF.

This clone appeared a single time. The gene calls are TRBV7-8 and TRBJ2-7; D may be TRBD2 (6 bases). The CDR3 sequence is 14 residues long. Trimming cost V 3 bases and J 7 bases, with 16 bases left between them. Germline V gene lookup returns CDR1 SGHVS and CDR2 FQNEAQ. The CDR3 coding sequence is TGTGCCAGCAGCTTGGACACCCTCCGGGGGGAGCAGTACTTC. This sequence encodes CASSLDTLRGEQYF.

V is TRBV10-3 and J is TRBJ2-2; TRBD2 matches 9 bases. This CDR3 spans 16 amino acids. Germline V lookup: CDR1 ENHRY, CDR2 SYGVKD. The V segment lost 4 bases and the J segment 1 base; nucleotides outside the gene matches: 4. The CDR3: CAISASSGENTGELFF. The CDR3 DNA reads as TGTGCCATCAGTGCATCTAGCGGGGAGAACACCGGGGAGCTGTTTTTT.

CDR3 residues: CAWSRTLDRDEKLFF. The CDR3 nucleotides read TGTGCCTGGAGTCGTACCCTGGACAGGGACGAAAAACTGTTTTTT. The V call is TRBV30, the J call TRBJ1-4, with 8 bases fitting TRBD1. The V segment lost 2 bases and the J segment 8 bases; nucleotides outside the gene matches: 10. CDR1 and CDR2 (germline): GTSNPN, SVGIG (reference sequence). This CDR3 has 15 amino acids. Full variable domain (remainder filled in from reference TRBV30 and TRBJ1-4): SQTIHQWPATLVQPVGSPLSLECTVEGTSNPNLYWYRQAAGRGLQLLFYSVGIGQISSEVPQNLSASRPQDRQFILSSKKLLLSDSGFYLCAWSRTLDRDEKLFFGSGTQLSVL.

The chain links TRBV2 to TRBJ2-7; perhaps TRBD1 as D (5 bases). The CDR3 is 15 residues long. Germline CDR1 and CDR2: SNHLY and FYNNEI. V dropped 6 bases and J dropped 2 bases, with 17 bases sitting between them. The CDR3: CASRFPGQGTYEQYF. DNA for the CDR3: TGTGCCAGCAGATTTCCCGGACAAGGAACCTACGAGCAGTACTTC. Supplemented by reference TRBV2 and TRBJ2-7, the full variable domain reads EPEVTQTPSHQVTQMGQEVILRCVPISNHLYFYWYRQILGQKVEFLVSFYNNEISEKSEIFDDQFSVERPDGSNFTLKIRSTKLEDSAMYFCASRFPGQGTYEQYFGPGTRLTVT.

This rearrangement joins TRBV13 to TRBJ1-5, with D unclear. Trimming pared 3 bases from V and 6 bases from J, leaving 6 bases between. The germline V gene has CDR1 PRHDT and CDR2 FYEKMQ (reference sequence). The CDR3 runs to 12 residues. Here the CDR3 DNA reads TGTGCCAGCAGCTTTTTCCGTCAGCCCCAGCATTTT. Translating it yields CASSFFRQPQHF.

This clone was recorded at least ten times. The rearrangement links TRBV5-1 to TRBJ2-3, with 11 bases identical to TRBD2. Germline trimming cut 3 bases from V and 2 bases from J; bases unmatched to any gene: 5. CDR1 and CDR2 from the germline V gene are SGHRS and YFSETQ. This CDR3 comprises 16 residues. CDR3 amino acids: CASSWGLADDTDTQYF. CDR3 DNA sequence: TGCGCCAGCAGCTGGGGACTAGCGGACGACACAGATACGCAGTATTTT.

The rearrangement joins TRBV6-6 to TRBJ2-5; no clear D gene. Trimming stripped 3 bases from V and 1 base from J, with 6 bases between. CDR1 MNHNY and CDR2 SVGAGI come from the germline V gene (reference sequence). This CDR3 has 13 residues. This CDR3 reads CASSYAAQETQYF. The CDR3 nucleotides are TGTGCCAGCAGTTATGCAGCCCAAGAGACCCAGTACTTC.

The chain combines TRBV30 with TRBJ2-1, with TRBD1 matching over 8 bases. Looked up from germline, CDR1 is GTSNPN and CDR2 is SVGIG (reference sequence). The CDR3 has 12 residues. Unmatched junction bases numbered 2, after V lost 5 bases and J lost 5 bases. Here the CDR3 DNA reads TGTGCCTGGGGACAGGGTAACAATGAGCAGTTCTTC. Translation: CAWGQGNNEQFF.

This clone showed up just a few times. The chain recombines TRBV21-1 with TRBJ2-3. TRBV21-1 is described as a pseudogene. The CDR3 has 18 amino acids. This CDR3 reads CASSTALDGLSLPDTQYF. CDR3 nucleotide sequence: TGTGCCAGCAGCACCGCACTGGACGGCCTAAGCTTACCTGATACGCAGTATTTT.